The T cell receptor beta chain under discussion was sequenced for a study of T-cell reconstitution after alpha-beta-depleted transplantation in children. Library preparation (for TCRbeta) was performed with unique molecular identifiers. One entry per CDR3 protein results from TCRdb running MiXCR on the PCR reads. The repertoire holds about 210,000 distinct CDR3 sequences, with 17% as singletons. Germline V gene lookup returns CDR1 SGDLS and CDR2 YYNGEE. The V and J ends lost 4 bases and 0 bases, in that order; junction bases with no gene match: 17. The CDR3 runs 19 residues. The chain combines TRBV9 with TRBJ2-3; 7 positions match TRBD1. The source is a male patient between 2 and 10 years old who had a stem cell transplant for acute lymphoblastic leukemia, so the T cells may come from the graft donor. The sample consisted of PBMCs, mostly from graft donor cells, taken 360 days after TCRalphabeta/CD19-depleted stem cell transplant. CDR3 residues: CASSPYRGLPQPSTDTQYF. In nucleotides, the CDR3 is TGTGCCAGCAGCCCATATAGGGGGCTCCCACAACCTAGCACAGATACGCAGTATTTT.